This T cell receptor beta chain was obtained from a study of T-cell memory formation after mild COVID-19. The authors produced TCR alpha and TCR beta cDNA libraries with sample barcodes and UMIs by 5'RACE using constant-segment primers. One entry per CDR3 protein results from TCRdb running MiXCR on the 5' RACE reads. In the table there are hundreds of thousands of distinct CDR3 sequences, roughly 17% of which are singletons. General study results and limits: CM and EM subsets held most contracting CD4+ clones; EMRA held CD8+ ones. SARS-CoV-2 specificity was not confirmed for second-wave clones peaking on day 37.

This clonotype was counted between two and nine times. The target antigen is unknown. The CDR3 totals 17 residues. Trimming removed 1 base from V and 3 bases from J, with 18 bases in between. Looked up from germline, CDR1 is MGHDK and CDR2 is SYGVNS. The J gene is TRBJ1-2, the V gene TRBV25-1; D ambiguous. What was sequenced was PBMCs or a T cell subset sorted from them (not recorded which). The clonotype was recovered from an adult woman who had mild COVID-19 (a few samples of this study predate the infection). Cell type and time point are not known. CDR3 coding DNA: TGTGCCAGCAGTGAATTCGGGGATTCTGGGCCGGACTATGGCTACACCTTC. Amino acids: CASSEFGDSGPDYGYTF.